This T cell receptor (beta chain) was documented in a study of cytomegalovirus exposure and HLA in healthy donors. About this clone itself: Its specificity is not known.

Germline V gene sequence: CDR1 SNHLY, CDR2 FYNNEI. The CDR3 length is 14 residues. V lost 6 bases and J lost 1; bases outside the gene matches: 5. Both 60 Vbeta primers and 13 Jbeta primers went into the PCR. Assay: immunoSEQ multiplex PCR; the TCRdb copy retains only in-frame clones and omits some. This sample has 150,000 or so clones, with over 60% found just once. Whole-study results and caveats: Near-uniform donor sequencing depth was presumed by presence/absence analyses. In a later analysis, at a false discovery rate of 0.05, roughly 16,000 TCR beta sequences matched HLA alleles.

The rearrangement uses TRBV2 and TRBJ1-1, with 7 bases aligning to TRBD1. This TCR derives from a woman in her 30s in good health and CMV-seronegative. The specimen was PBMCs. CDR3 DNA: TGTGCCAGCAGGCTCAGGGGGTGGAACACTGAAGCTTTCTTT. Translating it yields CASRLRGWNTEAFF.